The rows below give T cell receptor beta chains drawn from one sample of a study of blood T cell repertoires in COVID-19. Assay used: immunoSEQ multiplex PCR; TCRdb lists only in-frame clones, some missing. The data contain fewer than 300,000 clones, 82% of them seen just once; the ten biggest clones take up 2.5% to 3.5%. Sequencing used peripheral blood. Every receptor here comes from a woman aged 18-29 years with acute or convalescent COVID-19. CDR3s leave out the opening cysteine and the closing phenylalanine or tryptophan. Fields, in order: V gene, J gene, CDR3 protein.

>TRBV24-1|TRBJ2-1
ATSDPLAGTSGIEEQF
>TRBV28|TRBJ2-1
ASTGTGTYNEQF
>TRBV28|TRBJ2-7
ASSLAAGGSYEQY
>TRBV30|TRBJ2-7
AWSELATAYEQY
>TRBV3-1/TRBV3-2|TRBJ2-7
ASSQEVLRTSGSYEQY
>TRBV5-1|TRBJ2-3
ASSGDRGTDTQY
>TRBV18|TRBJ1-3
ASSPRQVDSGNTIY
>TRBV5-1|TRBJ1-6
ASSSLDRGSPLH
>TRBV7-3|TRBJ2-3
ASSLSLTDTQY
>TRBV19|TRBJ1-1
ASSSPWGGMNTEAF
>TRBV13|TRBJ1-3
ASSPPDRPSGNTIY
>TRBV29-1|TRBJ1-3
SVEDPDTIY
>TRBV7-9|TRBJ2-2
AIFTSGTANTGELF
>TRBV7-2|TRBJ2-7
ASSLRETRTYEQY
>TRBV4-2|TRBJ1-1
ASSPMAGSGGTEAF
>TRBV6-5|TRBJ2-5
ASSYIRVSGLEAQY
>TRBV9|TRBJ1-4
ASSSSQGADEKLF
>TRBV7-9|TRBJ1-4
ASSKDRVSQKLF
>TRBV4-1|TRBJ2-2
ASSQSTGLAPGELF
>TRBV18|TRBJ2-1
ASSRGYNEQF
>TRBV24-1|TRBJ2-6
ATRDSYGANVLT
>TRBV3-1/TRBV3-2|TRBJ1-5
ASSQDTAQPQH
>TRBV4-3|TRBJ2-5
ASSRQGGPGETQY
>TRBV9|TRBJ2-7
ASSPLTNPAYEQY
>TRBV7-3|TRBJ2-1
ASSLSSGATYNEQF
>TRBV6-4|TRBJ2-7
ASSDSGSSYEQY
>TRBV6-5|TRBJ2-2
ASREGSSNTGELF
>TRBV6-5|TRBJ2-7
ASSYQGNPGYEQY
>TRBV28|TRBJ2-7
ASSFVSSGLLPGGEQY
>TRBV5-1|TRBJ1-2
ASSPRDTPNYGYT
>TRBV4-1|TRBJ1-2
ASSQSGTGDYGYT
>TRBV5-1|TRBJ1-6
ASSLTGRNNSPLH